The T cell receptor (beta chain) described here comes from a study of blood T cells in healthy people across ages. On the study more broadly: Per two T cells, template switching captured roughly one barcoded beta molecule.

Overall study results and limits: Donor CMV status, an unknown factor, possibly confounded changes in expanded clonotypes.

Using a J-beta primer mix together with a sample-barcoded 5' primer, a second PCR was run for roughly 6 to 12 cycles. TCRdb re-called the 5' RACE reads with MiXCR, one entry per CDR3 protein. The table has about 1.6 million distinct CDR3 sequences, roughly 30% seen once. In the case of this clonotype: Antigen: not known.

Germline loops: CDR1 SGHRS, CDR2 YFSETQ. Trimming pared 0 bases from V and 8 bases from J, leaving 17 bases between. The CDR3 is made up of 16 amino acids. The material sequenced was blood. The chain recombines TRBV5-1 with TRBJ1-4; D is unclear. This clonotype was sampled from a woman in her twenties or thirties in good health. The CDR3 is CASSLEEARVGEKLFF. The DNA for the CDR3 is TGCGCCAGCAGCTTGGAGGAGGCCCGGGTCGGGGAAAAACTGTTTTTT.